This record concerns one T cell receptor beta chain sequence. The data originate from a study of technical replicates of blood from a handful of donors. Assay used: immunoSEQ multiplex PCR; TCRdb lists only in-frame clones, some missing. The data show about 82,000 clones, roughly nine tenths seen once. Germline loops: CDR1 SGHNT, CDR2 YENEEA. Trimming cost V 0 bases and J 2 bases, with 13 bases left between them. The CDR3 runs to 16 residues. This TCR was sampled from a human donor in good health. The chain has TRBV11-3 and TRBJ1-2, with D unclear. What was sequenced was T cells isolated from PBMCs. CDR3 in amino acids: CASSLEGRQANYGYTF. As DNA, the CDR3 is TGTGCCAGCAGCTTAGAAGGTCGGCAGGCCAACTATGGCTACACCTTC. The full variable domain, in which reference TRBV11-3 and TRBJ1-2 provide the parts outside the CDR3, is EAGVVQSPRYKIIEKKQPVAFWCNPISGHNTLYWYLQNLGQGPELLIRYENEEAVDDSQLPKDRFSAERLKGVDSTLKIQPAELGDSAVYLCASSLEGRQANYGYTFGSGTRLTVV.